Listed here are 10 T cell receptor beta chains from one sample, sequenced in a study of T-cell reconstitution after alpha-beta-depleted transplantation in children. TCRbeta library preparation incorporated unique molecular identifiers. Each CDR3 protein gets one entry after TCRdb re-called the PCR reads with MiXCR. There are approximately 980,000 distinct CDR3 sequences in the sample; under 30% occur only once, and 28% lies in the top ten. The specimen comprised PBMCs, mostly from graft donor cells, sampled 360 days after TCRalphabeta/CD19-depleted stem cell transplant. The origin of the receptors is a boy in the first two years of life who had a stem cell transplant for SCID, so the T cells may come from the graft donor.

V and J are TRBV28 and TRBJ2-7, with D maybe TRBD1 (6 bases). This CDR3 contains 16 residues. Germline assignment: CDR1 MDHEN and CDR2 SYDVKM. Trimming removed 0 bases at V and 7 bases at J, with 19 bases between. CDR3 in amino acids: CASSLWTGRVVFEQYF. As DNA, the CDR3 is TGTGCCAGCAGTTTATGGACAGGCAGAGTGGTGTTTGAGCAGTACTTC.

The DNA of the CDR3 is TGCGCCAGCAGCCCGGGACTTGAAGCCAAAAACATTCAGTACTTC. Translation gives CASSPGLEAKNIQYF. This chain joins TRBV4-1 and TRBJ2-4; D is perhaps TRBD2 (6 bases). V lost 4 bases and J 0 bases, leaving 10 bases between the germline ends. Germline values: CDR1 MGHRA, CDR2 YSYEKL. The CDR3 has 15 residues.

The rearrangement uses TRBV20-1 and TRBJ2-7; weak D call: TRBD1 (6 bases). CDR1 and CDR2 from the germline V gene are DFQATT and SNEGSKA (reference sequence). V dropped 6 bases and J dropped 3 bases, with 12 bases sitting between them. The CDR3 extends over 12 amino acids. CDR3 in amino acids: CSALGQFYEQYF. The CDR3 nucleotides read TGCAGTGCCCTTGGACAGTTCTACGAGCAGTACTTC.

Only a few counts were recorded for this clonotype. The J gene is TRBJ2-5, the V gene TRBV7-2, with unresolved D. The length of the CDR3 is 14 residues. The V gene lost 2 bases and the J gene lost 3 bases, with 10 bases spanning the gap. Per the germline V gene, CDR1 is SGHTA and CDR2 is FQGNSA. The CDR3 spells CASSLRSGKETQYF. CDR3 DNA sequence: TGTGCCAGCAGCTTACGGTCCGGAAAAGAGACCCAGTACTTC.

The chain couples TRBV5-1 to TRBJ2-3; 7 nucleotides match TRBD2. J lost 0 bases, V lost 0 bases, and 7 bases had no gene match. This CDR3 region has 17 residues. CDR1 and CDR2 from the germline V gene are SGHRS and YFSETQ. CDR3 loop: CASSLEGLTPSTDTQYF. The CDR3 coding sequence is TGCGCCAGCAGCTTGGAGGGACTAACTCCTAGCACAGATACGCAGTATTTT.

The chain recombines TRBV12-3 or TRBV12-4 with TRBJ2-3, with 13 nucleotides matching TRBD2. The CDR3 extends over 17 amino acids. The trim removed 5 bases at V and 2 bases at J, leaving 7 bases unmatched. The CDR3 spells CASSQGLAGDSTDTQYF. CDR3 sequence (DNA): TGTGCCAGCAGTCAAGGACTAGCGGGGGACTCCACAGATACGCAGTATTTT.

The genes are TRBV11-3 and TRBJ2-3; a possible D gene is TRBD2 (5 bases). From germline, CDR1 is SGHNT and CDR2 YENEEA. The V end lost 5 bases, the J end lost 1 base, and 13 bases lay between the germline ends. The CDR3 contains 15 residues. The CDR3, as DNA: TGTGCCAGCAGCCGGAGAGAGGGCGGCACAGATACGCAGTATTTT. As protein: CASSRREGGTDTQYF. Full variable domain (outside the CDR3, taken from reference TRBV11-3 and TRBJ2-3): EAGVVQSPRYKIIEKKQPVAFWCNPISGHNTLYWYLQNLGQGPELLIRYENEEAVDDSQLPKDRFSAERLKGVDSTLKIQPAELGDSAVYLCASSRREGGTDTQYFGPGTRLTVL.

A few counts support this clonotype. The gene calls are TRBV12-3 or TRBV12-4 and TRBJ2-7, with 7 bases matching TRBD2. The CDR3 totals 13 residues. V lost 6 bases, J lost 1 base, and 3 bases stayed unmatched. The CDR3, as DNA: TGTGCCAGCAGGGGGAGGGCATCCTACGAGCAGTACTTC. Amino acids: CASRGRASYEQYF.

This clonotype came up a few times. This sequence joins TRBV7-3 and TRBJ2-2; D gene uncertain. Germline V gene sequence: CDR1 SGHTA, CDR2 FQGTGA. This CDR3 contains 16 residues. V shed 3 bases and J shed 3 bases, with 14 bases lying between them. CDR3 sequence reads: CASSLRRPMDTGELFF. The CDR3 DNA reads TGTGCCAGCAGCTTGAGGCGCCCGATGGACACCGGGGAGCTGTTTTTT.

CDR3 amino acids: CATSREGQTYNEQFF. The DNA for the CDR3 is TGTGCCACCAGCAGAGAGGGACAGACTTACAATGAGCAGTTCTTC. The chain couples TRBV15 to TRBJ2-1; TRBD1 matches at 7 bases. Unmatched junction bases numbered 3, after V lost 0 bases and J lost 4 bases. This CDR3 spans 15 amino acids. Germline V gene lookup returns CDR1 LNHNV and CDR2 YYDKDF (reference sequence).